The following is a TCR beta chain sequence with its context. The data stem from a study of blood T cell repertoires in COVID-19. Study overall: Sites across the United States, Italy and Spain contributed samples from acute and convalescent COVID-19. The analysed material was cDNA or gDNA that came from T cells, B-cell-depleted T cells, or PBMCs.

Under the authors' procedure: From reference gene primer amplification, estimates of nucleated cell counts were derived. The method was immunoSEQ multiplex PCR; TCRdb's version includes in-frame clones alone and lacks a portion of them. That table furnishes V, J and clone size, whereas the DNA furnished D and trimming. The table includes 120,000 or so clones, 80% detected once. CDR3 size: 15 residues. V gave up 5 bases and J gave up 2 bases; unmatched junction bases: 7. In germline, CDR1 is MNHEY, CDR2 SVGEGT. The sequencing sample was made of peripheral blood. This chain connects TRBV6-2 or TRBV6-3 to TRBJ2-7; 9 bases map to TRBD1. The TCR sequence derives from a human donor in a cohort sampled during active COVID-19. CDR3 loop: CASSIQGATAYEQYF. The CDR3 DNA follows: TGTGCCAGCAGTATACAGGGGGCGACGGCCTACGAGCAGTACTTC.